This TCR beta chain stems from a study of response to subunit inactivated influenza vaccine. The CDR3 runs to 13 residues. V lost 4 bases, J lost 3 bases, and 10 bases lay in between. The germline gives CDR1 SGHRS, CDR2 YFSETQ. TCRdb recomputed calls from the RT-PCR reads with MiXCR, one row per CDR3 protein. The sample shows 550,000 to 800,000 distinct CDR3 sequences, roughly 13% of them seen only once. A remark on this clonotype: The antigen remains unidentified.

Regarding the study as a whole: Authors suggested each seasonal flu vaccination may recruit only limited numbers of new T cells.

The source material was PBMCs from blood, sampled around two weeks before vaccination. The origin of this receptor is a man aged 45-65 years who received an inactivated influenza vaccine. This chain connects TRBV5-1 to TRBJ1-2, with a weak D call TRBD1 (5 bases). In DNA form, the CDR3 reads TGCGCCAGCAGCAGAGAAGGGGACTATGGCTACACCTTC. Translation: CASSREGDYGYTF.